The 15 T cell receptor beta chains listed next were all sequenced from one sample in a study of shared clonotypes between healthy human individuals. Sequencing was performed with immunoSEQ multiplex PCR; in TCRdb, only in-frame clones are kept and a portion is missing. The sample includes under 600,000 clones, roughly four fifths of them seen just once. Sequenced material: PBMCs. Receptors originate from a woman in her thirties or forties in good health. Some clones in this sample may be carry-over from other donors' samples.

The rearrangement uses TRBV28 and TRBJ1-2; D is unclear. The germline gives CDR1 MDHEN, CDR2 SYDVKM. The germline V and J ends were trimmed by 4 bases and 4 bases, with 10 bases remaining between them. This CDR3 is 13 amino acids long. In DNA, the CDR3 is TGTGCCAGCAGTTGGGAGGGAACCTATGGCTACACCTTC. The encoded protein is CASSWEGTYGYTF.

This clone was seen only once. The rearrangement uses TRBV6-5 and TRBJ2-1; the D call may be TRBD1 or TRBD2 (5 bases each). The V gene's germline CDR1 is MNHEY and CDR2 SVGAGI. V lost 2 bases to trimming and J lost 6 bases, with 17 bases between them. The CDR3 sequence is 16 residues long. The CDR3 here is CASSYGPGPPPNEQFF. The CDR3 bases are TGTGCCAGCAGTTACGGGCCGGGACCCCCTCCCAATGAGCAGTTCTTC.

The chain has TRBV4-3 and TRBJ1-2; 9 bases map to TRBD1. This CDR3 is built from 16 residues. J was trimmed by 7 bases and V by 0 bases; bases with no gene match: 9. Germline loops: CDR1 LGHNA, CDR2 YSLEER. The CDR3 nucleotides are TGCGCCAGCAGCCAAGATCTTTGGGACAGGGTGTTTGGCTACACCTTC. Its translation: CASSQDLWDRVFGYTF.

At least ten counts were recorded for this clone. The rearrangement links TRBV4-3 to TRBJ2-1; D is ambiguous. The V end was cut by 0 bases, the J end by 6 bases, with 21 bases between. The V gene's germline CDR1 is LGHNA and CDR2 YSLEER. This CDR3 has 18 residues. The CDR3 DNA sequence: TGCGCCAGCAGCCAAGATATCGGTAAACTTCCCAAACTCAATGAGCAGTTCTTC. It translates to CASSQDIGKLPKLNEQFF.

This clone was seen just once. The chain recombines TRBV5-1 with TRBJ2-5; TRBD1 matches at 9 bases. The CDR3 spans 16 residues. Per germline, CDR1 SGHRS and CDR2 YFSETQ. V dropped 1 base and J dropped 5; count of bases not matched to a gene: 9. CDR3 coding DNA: TGCGCCAGCAGCTTGCGCCCCGGGACAGGGCTGGAGACCCAGTACTTC. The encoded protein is CASSLRPGTGLETQYF.

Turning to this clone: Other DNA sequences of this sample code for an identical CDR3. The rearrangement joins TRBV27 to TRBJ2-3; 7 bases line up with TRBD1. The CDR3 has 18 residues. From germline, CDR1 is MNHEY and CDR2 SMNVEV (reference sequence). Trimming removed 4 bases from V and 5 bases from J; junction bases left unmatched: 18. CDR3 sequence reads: CASSSPGRGSRSGDTQYF. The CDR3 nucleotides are TGTGCCAGCAGTTCCCCAGGCAGGGGGTCTCGTTCTGGAGATACGCAGTATTTT.

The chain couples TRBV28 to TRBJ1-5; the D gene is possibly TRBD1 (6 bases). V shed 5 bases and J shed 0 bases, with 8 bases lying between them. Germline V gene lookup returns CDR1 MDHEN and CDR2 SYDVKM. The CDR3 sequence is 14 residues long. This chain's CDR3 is CASSGTNSNQPQHF. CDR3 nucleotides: TGTGCCAGCAGTGGGACAAATAGCAATCAGCCCCAGCATTTT.

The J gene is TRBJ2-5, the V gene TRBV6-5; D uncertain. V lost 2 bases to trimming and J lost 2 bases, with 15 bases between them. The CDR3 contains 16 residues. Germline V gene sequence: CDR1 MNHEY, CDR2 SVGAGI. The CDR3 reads CASSYLGKANQETQYF. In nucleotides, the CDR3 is TGTGCCAGCAGTTACCTGGGGAAAGCGAATCAAGAGACCCAGTACTTC.

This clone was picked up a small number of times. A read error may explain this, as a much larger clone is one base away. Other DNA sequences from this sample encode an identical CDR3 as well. Written as DNA, the CDR3 is TGTGCCAGTAGAGAAGGAGCTTCGAACACCGGTGAGCTGTTTTTT. Translated: CASREGASNTGELFF. The chain links TRBV19 to TRBJ2-2; no clear D gene. Germline CDR1 LNHDA, CDR2 SQIVND (reference sequence). This CDR3 comprises 15 residues.

The CDR3: CSVEPVAGELFF. CDR3 sequence (DNA): TGCAGCGTGGAACCCGTGGCCGGGGAGCTGTTTTTT. The J gene is TRBJ2-2, the V gene TRBV29-1; D is undetermined. From germline, CDR1 is SQVTM and CDR2 ANQGSEA. V was clipped by 6 bases and J by 6 bases, with 11 bases between them. The CDR3 runs 12 residues.

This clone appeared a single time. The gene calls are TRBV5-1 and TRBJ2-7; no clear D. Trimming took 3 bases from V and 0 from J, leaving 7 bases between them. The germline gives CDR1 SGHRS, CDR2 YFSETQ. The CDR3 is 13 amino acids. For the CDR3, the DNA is TGCGCCAGCAGCTCCCCAGACTCCTACGAGCAGTACTTC. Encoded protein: CASSSPDSYEQYF.

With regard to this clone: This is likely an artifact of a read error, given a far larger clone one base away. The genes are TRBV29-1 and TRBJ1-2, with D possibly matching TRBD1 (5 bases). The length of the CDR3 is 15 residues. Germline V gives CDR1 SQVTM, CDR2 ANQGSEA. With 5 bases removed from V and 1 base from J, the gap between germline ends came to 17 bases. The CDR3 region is CSVNGDGGGNYGYTF. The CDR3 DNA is TGCAGCGTTAATGGGGACGGCGGGGGTAACTATGGCTACACCTTC.

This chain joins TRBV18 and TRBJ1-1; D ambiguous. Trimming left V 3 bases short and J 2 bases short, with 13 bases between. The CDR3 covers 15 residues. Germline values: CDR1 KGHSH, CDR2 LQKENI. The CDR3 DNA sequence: TGTGCCAGCTCACCTCAGGCAGGCTCTAACACTGAAGCTTTCTTT. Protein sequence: CASSPQAGSNTEAFF.

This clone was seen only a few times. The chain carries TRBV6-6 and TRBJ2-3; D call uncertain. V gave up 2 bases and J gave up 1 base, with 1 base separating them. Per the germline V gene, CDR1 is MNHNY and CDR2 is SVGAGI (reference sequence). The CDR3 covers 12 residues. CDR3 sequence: CASSYGTDTQYF. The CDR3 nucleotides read TGTGCCAGCAGTTACGGCACAGATACGCAGTATTTT.

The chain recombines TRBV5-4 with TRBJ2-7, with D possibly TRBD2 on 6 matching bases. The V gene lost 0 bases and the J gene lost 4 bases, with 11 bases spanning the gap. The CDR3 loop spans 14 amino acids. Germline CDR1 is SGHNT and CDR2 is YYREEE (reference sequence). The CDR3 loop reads CASSLGTSRYEQYF. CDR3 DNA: TGTGCCAGCAGCTTGGGTACTAGCAGGTACGAGCAGTACTTC.